This T cell receptor (beta chain) came from a study of blood T cell repertoires in COVID-19. The V gene end was trimmed by 0 bases and the J gene end by 0 bases; junction bases not matched to a gene: 6. The CDR3 totals 17 residues. The germline V gene encodes CDR1 SGHTA and CDR2 FQGTGA. Sequencing used immunoSEQ multiplex PCR; TCRdb keeps in-frame clones, though not all of them. The sample lists 350,000 to 500,000 clones, around nine tenths occurring once. Sequenced material: PBMCs or T cells enriched from blood (not recorded which). The gene calls are TRBV7-3 and TRBJ2-3; 7 nucleotides match TRBD2. The clonotype was recovered from a woman aged 18-29 years who had been exposed to COVID-19. CDR3 in amino acids: CASSLTSSGPSTDTQYF. DNA for the CDR3: TGTGCCAGCAGCTTAACTTCTAGCGGCCCTAGCACAGATACGCAGTATTTT.